Described below is a single T cell receptor beta chain sequence and its context. The data are from a study of cytomegalovirus exposure and HLA in healthy donors. The CDR3 has 14 amino acids. CDR1 and CDR2 from the germline V gene are MDHEN and SYDVKM. Trimming removed 4 bases at V and 10 bases at J, with 17 bases between. Both 60 Vbeta primers and 13 Jbeta primers went into the PCR. Using immunoSEQ multiplex PCR, the repertoire was profiled, and TCRdb retains in-frame clones only, with some absent. The table lists roughly 100,000 clones, 83% of them singletons. The sequence derives from a man between 18 and 29 years old in good health and CMV-seronegative. The chain has TRBV28 and TRBJ1-5, with D possibly matching TRBD1 (6 bases). The sample comprised PBMCs. This chain's CDR3 is CASSSEGEIPPQHF. For the CDR3, the DNA is TGTGCCAGCAGTTCCGAGGGGGAGATCCCTCCCCAGCATTTT.